The source of this TCR beta chain is a study of blood T cell repertoires in COVID-19. Repertoires were generated with immunoSEQ multiplex PCR, while TCRdb's copy carries only in-frame clones and drops some. The sample carries 250,000 to 350,000 clones, approximately 86% recorded once. The sequence came from a woman in her forties or fifties who had recovered from COVID-19. Sequencing used peripheral blood.

The CDR3 DNA is TGTGCCAGCAGCCCGACCGGACAGGGGGGCACTGAAGCTTTCTTT. Translation gives CASSPTGQGGTEAFF. The rearrangement uses TRBV7-2 and TRBJ1-1; 10 bases match TRBD1. Germline CDR1 SGHTA, CDR2 FQGNSA. This CDR3 region has 15 residues. V shed 5 bases and J 4 bases; nucleotides not matched to a gene: 7. The full variable domain, its missing parts supplied by reference TRBV7-2 and TRBJ1-1, is GAGVSQSPSNKVTEKGKDVELRCDPISGHTALYWYRQSLGQGLEFLIYFQGNSAPDKSGLPSDRFSAERTGGSVSTLTIQRTQQEDSAVYLCASSPTGQGGTEAFFGQGTRLTVV.